The clone carrying this T cell receptor (beta chain) was recorded at least ten times. Its antigen is as yet unknown. The CDR3 runs 13 residues. The V and J ends lost 4 bases and 3 bases respectively, with 10 bases between them. Germline V lookup: CDR1 SGHDT, CDR2 YYEEEE. The record originates from a study of neurological immune-mediated disorders. Study results and caveats: No expanded-clone CDR3 amino acid sequence recurred across subjects, suggesting private TCR-beta repertoires.

In TCRdb, the 5' RACE reads were re-called with MiXCR into one record per CDR3 protein. Of about 62,000 distinct CDR3 sequences in the sample, 3% to 4% were seen once. This chain connects TRBV5-6 to TRBJ2-5; D gene ambiguous. Sequences were obtained from PBMCs. This clonotype was obtained from a woman aged 45-65 years with multiple sclerosis. Written as DNA, the CDR3 is TGTGCCAGCAGCCCTCCCACCAAAGAGACCCAGTACTTC. The encoded protein is CASSPPTKETQYF.